This record covers a single TCR beta chain. This receptor's antigen is unknown. The conserved final phenylalanine or tryptophan is absent from the CDR3, which likely points to a read error. The DNA is left out, because the CDR3 cannot be placed on it with certainty; the CDR3 is given as TCRdb lists it. The sample is drawn from a study of shared clonotypes between healthy human individuals (dated by TCRdb to the early 2020s). Context from the whole study: A couple of women and a few men aged 18 to 49 years were included in the cohort. Each donor's leukapheresis produced roughly between roughly 0.85 and 10 billion PBMCs. To estimate repertoire size and how much clonotypes are shared between individuals, the study performed deep sequencing of blood TCR repertoires from a handful of healthy adults. Different laboratories and diverse techniques were used to prepare libraries and sequence TCR repertoires, to increase sequencing depth and limit assay-specific biases. For each donor, CD4 naive and CD4 memory were each run on three plates, CD8 naive on two plates, and CD8 memory on one plate. The investigation overall reported the following: Naive subsets generally had larger estimated clonotype richness than memory subsets did. Sampling was limited to blood, and TCR repertoires in tissue likely differ from TCR repertoires in blood. Incomplete sequencing was indicated by rarefaction of sorted-subset datasets, despite the large sequencing depth. Based on pairwise subsampling, the degree of clonotype sharing among donors was expected to be affected by sequencing depth. The genetic and exposure-history diversity represented was limited by the small number of donors. Clonotypes shared by all four sorted-subset donors showed higher generation probabilities than non-shared clonotypes. When several donors were compared, the shared fraction of clonotypes was around 5.1% for naive CD4, around 4% for naive CD8, 2% to 2.5% for memory CD4, and 0.4% for memory CD8.

CD8 naive samples were CD45RO-negative cells positively selected for CCR7, giving a CD45RA+CCR7+ population that excluded TemRA cells. Healthy HIV-negative adults with no recently reported acute infections or vaccinations were included as donors. Every donor was a Caucasian adult residing in Nashville, Tennessee, USA. Blood was obtained by leukapheresis, after which PBMCs were separated by Ficoll-Histopaque density gradient centrifugation and cryopreserved in liquid nitrogen vapor phase. Purity and quantity of every magnetically sorted T cell population were checked by analytical flow cytometry. Each sorted fraction had its genomic DNA isolated and then quantified by UV absorbance on a Nanodrop 2000c. Termini included, the CDR3 measures 9 amino acids. The germline V gene (reference sequence) provides CDR1 MNHEY and CDR2 SMNVEV. Using the deep immunoSEQ assay, multiplex PCR amplified TCR CDR3 regions from genomic DNA. Extracted genomic DNA from each cell subset was spread evenly across all wells of several immunoSEQ 96-well plates, with each plate serving as a replicate. Each replicate PCR for sorted subsets received around 210 ng genomic DNA, equal to around 32,000 T cell genomes. Purified libraries were measured with a Qubit 3.0 fluorometer, size-checked on a Bioanalyzer 2100, and measured again with the KAPA Library Quantification kit. Every immunoSEQ 96-well plate was sequenced on a dedicated single-read 150-cycle Illumina NextSeq 550 flow cell. Under the source paper's analysis protocol: Because the immunoSEQ output included only junctional sequences and no quality scores, the filtering could not be the same as the filtering used for full-length reads. To assign V/J genes and CDR3, sequences were annotated using PyIR, a Python wrapper for IgBLAST v1.9, with IMGT germline references. Any read was removed if the V/J assignment was weak (E-value above 1e-6), the CDR3 was missing, or the read contained stop codons, out-of-frame junctions, or ambiguous translated residues. V3J clonotypes were defined as sequences sharing an identical inferred V gene, J gene, and CDR3 amino acid sequence. Percentage overlap between repertoires was computed as shared unique clonotypes divided by the size of the smaller repertoire. RTK rarefaction, the Chao1 estimator, and Recon v2.1 estimates of unobserved clonotypes were used to assess repertoire richness. Generation probabilities were computed with OLGA for all TCRbeta clonotypes obtained by the gDNA method from several donors. TCRdb stores this immuneACCESS table with in-frame sequences only. Part of the clones is absent; in the studies checked, under half of the shortfall reflects unresolved V genes, and no reason is known for the rest. V, J and clone size reflect that table, while D and trimming were determined from the DNA. The sample table holds roughly 2.1 million clones, of which 90% to 95% were seen once. The top ten constitute around 1.7% of the sample.

Recombination linked TRBV27 to TRBJ1-2. The sample was naive CD8+ T cells from PBMCs. The cell subset or site label, read with the paper, signifies: CD45RA+CCR7+. This TCR came from a man in his late teens or twenties in good health. Some clones in this sample may be carry-over from other donors' samples. The CDR3 reads CASPFAGRS.